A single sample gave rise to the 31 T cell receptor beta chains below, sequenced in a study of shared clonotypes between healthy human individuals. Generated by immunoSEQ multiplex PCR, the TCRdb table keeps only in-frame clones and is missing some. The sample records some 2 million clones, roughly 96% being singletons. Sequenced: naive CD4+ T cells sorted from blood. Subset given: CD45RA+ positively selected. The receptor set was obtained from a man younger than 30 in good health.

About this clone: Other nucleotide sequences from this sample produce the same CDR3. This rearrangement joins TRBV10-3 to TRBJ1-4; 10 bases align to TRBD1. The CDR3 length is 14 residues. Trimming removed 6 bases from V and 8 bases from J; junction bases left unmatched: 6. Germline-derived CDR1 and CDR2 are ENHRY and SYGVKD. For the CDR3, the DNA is TGTGCCATCAGCAGGGACAGGGGAGGGGAAAAACTGTTTTTT. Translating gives CAISRDRGGEKLFF.

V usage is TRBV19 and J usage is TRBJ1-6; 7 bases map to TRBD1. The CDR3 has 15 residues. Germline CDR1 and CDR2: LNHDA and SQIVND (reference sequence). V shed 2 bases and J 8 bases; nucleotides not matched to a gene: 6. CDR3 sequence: CASSIKQGVHSPLHF. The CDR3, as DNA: TGTGCCAGTAGTATAAAGCAGGGGGTCCATTCACCCCTCCACTTT.

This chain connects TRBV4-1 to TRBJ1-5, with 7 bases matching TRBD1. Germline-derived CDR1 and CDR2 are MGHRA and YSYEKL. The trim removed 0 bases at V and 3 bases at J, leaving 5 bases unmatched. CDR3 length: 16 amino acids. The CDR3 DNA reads TGCGCCAGCAGCCAAGATGGGGGACAGAACAATCAGCCCCAGCATTTT. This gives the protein CASSQDGGQNNQPQHF.

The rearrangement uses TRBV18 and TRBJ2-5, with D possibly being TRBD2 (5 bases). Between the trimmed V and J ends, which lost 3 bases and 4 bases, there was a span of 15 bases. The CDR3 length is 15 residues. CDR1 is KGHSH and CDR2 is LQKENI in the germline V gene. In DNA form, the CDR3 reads TGTGCCAGCTCACCCGCAGGAGCGGCGGGAGAGACCCAGTACTTC. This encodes CASSPAGAAGETQYF.

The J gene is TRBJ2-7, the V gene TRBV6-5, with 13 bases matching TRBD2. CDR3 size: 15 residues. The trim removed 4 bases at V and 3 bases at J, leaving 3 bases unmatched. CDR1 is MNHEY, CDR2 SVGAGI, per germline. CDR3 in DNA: TGTGCCAGCAGTTCCGGACTAGCGGGAGACTACGAGCAGTACTTC. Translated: CASSSGLAGDYEQYF.

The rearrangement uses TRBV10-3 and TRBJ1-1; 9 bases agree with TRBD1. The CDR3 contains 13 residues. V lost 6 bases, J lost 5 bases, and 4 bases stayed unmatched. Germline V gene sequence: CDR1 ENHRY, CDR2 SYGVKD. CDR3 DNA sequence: TGTGCCATCAGCTTCGGACAGGGGACTGAAGCTTTCTTT. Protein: CAISFGQGTEAFF.

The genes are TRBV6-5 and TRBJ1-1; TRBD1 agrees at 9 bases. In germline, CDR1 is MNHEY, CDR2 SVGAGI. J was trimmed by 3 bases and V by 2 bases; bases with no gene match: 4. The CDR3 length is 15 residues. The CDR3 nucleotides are TGTGCCAGCAGTTACGGATGGACAGGGGACACTGAAGCTTTCTTT. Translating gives CASSYGWTGDTEAFF.

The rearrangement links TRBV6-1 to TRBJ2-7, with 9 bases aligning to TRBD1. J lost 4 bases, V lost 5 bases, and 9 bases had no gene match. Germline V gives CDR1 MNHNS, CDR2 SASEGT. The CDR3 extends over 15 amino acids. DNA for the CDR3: TGTGCCAGCAGTCTTCCTGGACAGGGGACTTACGAGCAGTACTTC. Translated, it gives CASSLPGQGTYEQYF.

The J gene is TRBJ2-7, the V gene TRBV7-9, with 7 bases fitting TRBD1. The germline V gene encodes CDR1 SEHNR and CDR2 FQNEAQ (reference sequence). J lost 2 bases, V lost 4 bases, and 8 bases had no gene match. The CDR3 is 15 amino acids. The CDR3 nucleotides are TGTGCCAGCAGCTGGACTGACAGGGTACCCTACGAGCAGTACTTC. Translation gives CASSWTDRVPYEQYF. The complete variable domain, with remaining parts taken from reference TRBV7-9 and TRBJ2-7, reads DTGVSQNPRHKITKRGQNVTFRCDPISEHNRLYWYRQTLGQGPEFLTYFQNEAQLEKSRLLSDRFSAERPKGSFSTLEIQRTEQGDSAMYLCASSWTDRVPYEQYFGPGTRLTVT.

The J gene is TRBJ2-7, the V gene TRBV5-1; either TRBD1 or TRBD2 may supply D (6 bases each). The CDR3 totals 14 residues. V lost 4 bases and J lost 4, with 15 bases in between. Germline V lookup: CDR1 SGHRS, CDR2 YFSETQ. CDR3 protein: CASSHGGLGYEQYF. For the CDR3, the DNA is TGCGCCAGCAGCCACGGGGGCCTCGGGTACGAGCAGTACTTC. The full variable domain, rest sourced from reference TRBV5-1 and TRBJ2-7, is KAGVTQTPRYLIKTRGQQVTLSCSPISGHRSVSWYQQTPGQGLQFLFEYFSETQRNKGNFPGRFSGRQFSNSRSEMNVSTLELGDSALYLCASSHGGLGYEQYFGPGTRLTVT.

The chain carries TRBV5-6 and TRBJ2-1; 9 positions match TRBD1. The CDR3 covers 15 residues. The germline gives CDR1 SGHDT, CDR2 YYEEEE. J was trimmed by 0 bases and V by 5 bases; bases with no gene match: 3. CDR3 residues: CASSEDRGSYNEQFF. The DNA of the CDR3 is TGTGCCAGCAGTGAGGACAGGGGCTCCTACAATGAGCAGTTCTTC.

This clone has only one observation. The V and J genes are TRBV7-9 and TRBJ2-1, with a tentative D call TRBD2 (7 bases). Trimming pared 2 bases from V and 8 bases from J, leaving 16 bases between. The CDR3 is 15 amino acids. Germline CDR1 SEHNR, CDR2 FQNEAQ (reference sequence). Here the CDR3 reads CASSLSGGVKYEQFF. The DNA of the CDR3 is TGTGCCAGCAGCTTATCGGGGGGCGTTAAGTATGAGCAGTTCTTC.

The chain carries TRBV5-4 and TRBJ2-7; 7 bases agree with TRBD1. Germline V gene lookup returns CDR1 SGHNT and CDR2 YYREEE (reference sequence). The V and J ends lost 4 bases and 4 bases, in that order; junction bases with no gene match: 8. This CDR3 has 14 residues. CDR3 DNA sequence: TGTGCCAGCAGCCCGACCGGGACAGAGTACGAGCAGTACTTC. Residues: CASSPTGTEYEQYF.

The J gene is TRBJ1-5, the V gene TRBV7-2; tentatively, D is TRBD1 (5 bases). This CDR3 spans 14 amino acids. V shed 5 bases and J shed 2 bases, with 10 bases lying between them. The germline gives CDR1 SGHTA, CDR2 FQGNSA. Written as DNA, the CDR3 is TGTGCCAGCAGCCAAAAAGGGGGCAATCAGCCCCAGCATTTT. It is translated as CASSQKGGNQPQHF.

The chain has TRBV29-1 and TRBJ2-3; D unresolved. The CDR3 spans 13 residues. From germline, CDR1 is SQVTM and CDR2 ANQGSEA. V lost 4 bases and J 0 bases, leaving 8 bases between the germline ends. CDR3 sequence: CSVVRTSTDTQYF. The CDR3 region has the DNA TGCAGCGTTGTTCGAACAAGCACAGATACGCAGTATTTT.

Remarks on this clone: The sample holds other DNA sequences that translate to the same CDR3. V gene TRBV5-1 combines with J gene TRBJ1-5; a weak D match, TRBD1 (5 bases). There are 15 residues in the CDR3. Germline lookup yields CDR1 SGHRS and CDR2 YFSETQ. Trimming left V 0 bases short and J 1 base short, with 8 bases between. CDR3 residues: CASSLVGDSNQPQHF. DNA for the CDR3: TGCGCCAGCAGCTTGGTGGGGGACAGCAATCAGCCCCAGCATTTT.

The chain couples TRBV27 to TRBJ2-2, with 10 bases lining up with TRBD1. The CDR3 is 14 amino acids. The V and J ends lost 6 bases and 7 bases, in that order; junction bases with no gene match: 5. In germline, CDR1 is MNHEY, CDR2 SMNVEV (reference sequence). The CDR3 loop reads CASRGTGVIGELFF. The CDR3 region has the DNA TGTGCCAGCAGGGGGACAGGGGTGATCGGGGAGCTGTTTTTT.

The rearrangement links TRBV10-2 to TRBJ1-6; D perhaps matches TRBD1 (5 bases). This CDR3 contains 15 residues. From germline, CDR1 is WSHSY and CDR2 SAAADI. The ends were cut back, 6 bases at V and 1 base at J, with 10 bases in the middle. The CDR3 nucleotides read TGCGCCAGCAGGGGGGTGGCGTCCTATAATTCACCCCTCCACTTT. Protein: CASRGVASYNSPLHF.

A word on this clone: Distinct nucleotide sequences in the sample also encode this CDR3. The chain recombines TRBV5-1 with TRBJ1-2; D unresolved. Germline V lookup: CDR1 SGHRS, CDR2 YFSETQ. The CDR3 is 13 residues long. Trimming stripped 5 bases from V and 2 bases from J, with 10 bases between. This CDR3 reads CASSMGSNYGYTF. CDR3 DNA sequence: TGCGCCAGCAGTATGGGCAGCAACTATGGCTACACCTTC.

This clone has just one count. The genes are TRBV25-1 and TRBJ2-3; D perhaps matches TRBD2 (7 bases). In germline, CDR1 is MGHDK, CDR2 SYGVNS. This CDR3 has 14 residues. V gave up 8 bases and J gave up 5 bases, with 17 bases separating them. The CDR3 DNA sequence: TGTGCCAGCCGGACAACTAGGGGGGGAGATACGCAGTATTTT. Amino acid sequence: CASRTTRGGDTQYF.

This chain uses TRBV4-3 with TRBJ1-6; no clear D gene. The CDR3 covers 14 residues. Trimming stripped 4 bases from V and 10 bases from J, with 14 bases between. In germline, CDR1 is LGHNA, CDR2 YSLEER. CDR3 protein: CASSLSGSVSPLHF. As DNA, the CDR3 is TGCGCCAGCAGCCTCTCCGGATCCGTCTCACCCCTCCACTTT.

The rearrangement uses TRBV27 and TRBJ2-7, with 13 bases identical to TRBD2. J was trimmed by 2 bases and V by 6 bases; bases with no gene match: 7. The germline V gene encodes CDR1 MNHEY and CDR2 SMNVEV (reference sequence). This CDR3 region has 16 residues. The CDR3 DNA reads TGTGCCAGCAGCAAGGGACTAGCGGGGTATACCTACGAGCAGTACTTC. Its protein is CASSKGLAGYTYEQYF.

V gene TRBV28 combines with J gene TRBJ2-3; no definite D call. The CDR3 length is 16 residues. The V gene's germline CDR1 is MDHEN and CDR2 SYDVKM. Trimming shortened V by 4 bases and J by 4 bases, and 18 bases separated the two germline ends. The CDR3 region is CASSSDANLRADTQYF. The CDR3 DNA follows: TGTGCCAGCAGTTCCGACGCCAACCTTAGGGCAGATACGCAGTATTTT. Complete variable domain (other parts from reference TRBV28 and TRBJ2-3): DVKVTQSSRYLVKRTGEKVFLECVQDMDHENMFWYRQDPGLGLRLIYFSYDVKMKEKGDIPEGYSVSREKKERFSLILESASTNQTSMYLCASSSDANLRADTQYFGPGTRLTVL.

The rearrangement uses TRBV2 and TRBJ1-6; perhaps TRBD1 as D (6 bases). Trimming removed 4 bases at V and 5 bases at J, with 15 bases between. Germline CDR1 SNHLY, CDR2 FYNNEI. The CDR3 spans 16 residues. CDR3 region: CASSAFGGPNNSPLHF. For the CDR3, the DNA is TGTGCCAGCAGTGCGTTCGGGGGGCCGAATAATTCACCCCTCCACTTT.

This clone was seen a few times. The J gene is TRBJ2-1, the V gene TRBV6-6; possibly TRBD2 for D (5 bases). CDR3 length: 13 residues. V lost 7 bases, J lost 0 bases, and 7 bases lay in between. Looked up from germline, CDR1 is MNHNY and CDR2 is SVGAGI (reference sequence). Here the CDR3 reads CASTRDSYNEQFF. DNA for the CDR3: TGTGCCAGCACCCGGGACTCCTACAATGAGCAGTTCTTC.

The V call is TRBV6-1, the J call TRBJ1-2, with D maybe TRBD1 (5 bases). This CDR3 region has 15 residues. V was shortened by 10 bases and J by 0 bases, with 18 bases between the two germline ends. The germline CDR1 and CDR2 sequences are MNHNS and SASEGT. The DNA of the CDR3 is TGTGCCAACCTGGGAGGGGCGGCAGCTAACTATGGCTACACCTTC. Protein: CANLGGAAANYGYTF.

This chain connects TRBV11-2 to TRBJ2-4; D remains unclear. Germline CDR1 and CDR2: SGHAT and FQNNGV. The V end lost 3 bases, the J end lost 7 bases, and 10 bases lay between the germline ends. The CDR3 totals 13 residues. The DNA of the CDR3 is TGTGCCAGCAGCTTTCCACCGGCCAACATTCAGTACTTC. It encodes CASSFPPANIQYF.

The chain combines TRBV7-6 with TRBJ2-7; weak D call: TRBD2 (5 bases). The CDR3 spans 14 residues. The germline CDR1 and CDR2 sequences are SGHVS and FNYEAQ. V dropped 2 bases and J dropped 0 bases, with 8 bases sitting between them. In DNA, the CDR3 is TGTGCCAGCAGCTTACGCGGGCGCTCCTACGAGCAGTACTTC. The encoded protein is CASSLRGRSYEQYF.

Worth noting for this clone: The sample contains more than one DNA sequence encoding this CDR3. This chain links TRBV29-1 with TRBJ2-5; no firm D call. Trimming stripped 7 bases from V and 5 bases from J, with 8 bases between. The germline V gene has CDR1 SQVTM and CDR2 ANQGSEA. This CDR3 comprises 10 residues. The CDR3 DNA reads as TGCAGCGGAGGTGGGGAGACCCAGTACTTC. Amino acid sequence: CSGGGETQYF.

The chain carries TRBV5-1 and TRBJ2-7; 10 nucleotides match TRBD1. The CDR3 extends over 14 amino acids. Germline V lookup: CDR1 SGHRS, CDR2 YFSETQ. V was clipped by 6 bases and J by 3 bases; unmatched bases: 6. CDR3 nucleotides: TGCGCCAGCACCGCGGGACAGGGGATCTACGAGCAGTACTTC. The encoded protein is CASTAGQGIYEQYF.

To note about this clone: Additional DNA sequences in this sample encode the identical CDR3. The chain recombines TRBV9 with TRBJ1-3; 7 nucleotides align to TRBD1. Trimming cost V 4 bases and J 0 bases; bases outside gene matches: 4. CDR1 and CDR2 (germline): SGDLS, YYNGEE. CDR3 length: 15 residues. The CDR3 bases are TGTGCCAGCAGCTCTCGGACAGGCTCTGGAAACACCATATATTTT. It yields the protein CASSSRTGSGNTIYF.